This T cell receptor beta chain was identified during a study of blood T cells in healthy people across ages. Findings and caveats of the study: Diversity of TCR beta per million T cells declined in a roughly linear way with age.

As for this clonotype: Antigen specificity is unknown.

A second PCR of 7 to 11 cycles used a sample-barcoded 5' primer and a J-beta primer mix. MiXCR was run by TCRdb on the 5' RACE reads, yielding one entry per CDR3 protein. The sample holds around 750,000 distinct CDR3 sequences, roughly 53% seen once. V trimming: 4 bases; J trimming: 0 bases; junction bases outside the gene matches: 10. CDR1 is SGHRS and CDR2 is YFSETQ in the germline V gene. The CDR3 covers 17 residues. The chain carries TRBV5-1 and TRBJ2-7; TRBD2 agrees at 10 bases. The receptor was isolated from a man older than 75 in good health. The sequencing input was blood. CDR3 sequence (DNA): TGCGCCAGCAGCCCCTCTCGGACTAGCGGTGGCTCCTACGAGCAGTACTTC. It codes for CASSPSRTSGGSYEQYF.